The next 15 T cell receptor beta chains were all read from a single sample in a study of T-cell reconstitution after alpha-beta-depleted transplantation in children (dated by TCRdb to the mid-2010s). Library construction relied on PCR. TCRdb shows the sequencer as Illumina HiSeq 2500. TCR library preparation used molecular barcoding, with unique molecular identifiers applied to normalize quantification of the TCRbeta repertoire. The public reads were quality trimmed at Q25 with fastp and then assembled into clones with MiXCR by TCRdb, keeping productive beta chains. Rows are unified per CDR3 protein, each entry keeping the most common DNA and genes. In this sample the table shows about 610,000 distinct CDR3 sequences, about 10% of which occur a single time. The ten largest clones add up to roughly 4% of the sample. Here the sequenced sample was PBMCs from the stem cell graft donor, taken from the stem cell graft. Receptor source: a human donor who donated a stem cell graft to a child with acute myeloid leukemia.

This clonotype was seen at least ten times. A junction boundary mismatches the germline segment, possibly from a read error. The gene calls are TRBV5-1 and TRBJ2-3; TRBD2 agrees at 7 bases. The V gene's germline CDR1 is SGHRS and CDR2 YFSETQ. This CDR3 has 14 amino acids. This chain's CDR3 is CASSLGDYTYTQYF. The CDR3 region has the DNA TGCGCCAGCAGCCTGGGGGACTACACATATACGCAGTATTTT.

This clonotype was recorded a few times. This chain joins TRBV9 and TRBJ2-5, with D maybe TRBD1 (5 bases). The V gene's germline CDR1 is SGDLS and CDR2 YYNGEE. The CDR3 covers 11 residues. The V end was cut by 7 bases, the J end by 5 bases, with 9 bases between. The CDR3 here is CASAAGETQYF. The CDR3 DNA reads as TGTGCCAGCGCGGCAGGGGAGACCCAGTACTTC.

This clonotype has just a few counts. CDR3 bases: TGTGCCAGCAGCCAGAGGACAGGGATTCTTGGCTATTACGAGCAGTACTTC. Translated: CASSQRTGILGYYEQYF. The rearrangement joins TRBV12-3 or TRBV12-4 to TRBJ2-7, with 8 nucleotides matching TRBD1. After removal of 6 bases from V and 4 bases from J, the junction contained 17 bases not matched to a gene. This CDR3 is built from 17 residues.

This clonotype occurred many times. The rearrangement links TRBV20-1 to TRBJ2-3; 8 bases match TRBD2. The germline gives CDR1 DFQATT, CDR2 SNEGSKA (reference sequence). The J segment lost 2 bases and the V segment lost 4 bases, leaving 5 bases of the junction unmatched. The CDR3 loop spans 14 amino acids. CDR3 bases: TGCAGTGCTATGACTAGCGTAAACACAGATACGCAGTATTTT. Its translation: CSAMTSVNTDTQYF.

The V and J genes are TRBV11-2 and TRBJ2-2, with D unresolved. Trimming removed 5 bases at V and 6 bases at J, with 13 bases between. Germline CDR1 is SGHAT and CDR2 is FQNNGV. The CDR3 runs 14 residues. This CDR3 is CASSVGSSAGELFF. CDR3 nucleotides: TGTGCCAGCAGCGTAGGGTCCTCTGCCGGGGAGCTGTTTTTT.

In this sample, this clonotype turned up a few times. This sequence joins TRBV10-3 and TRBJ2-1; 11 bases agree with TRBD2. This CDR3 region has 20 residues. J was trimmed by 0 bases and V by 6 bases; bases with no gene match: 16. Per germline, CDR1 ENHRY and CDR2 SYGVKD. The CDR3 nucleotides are TGTGCCATCAGGACCTCTTTAGCGGGAGGGCCCCAGACCTCCTACAATGAGCAGTTCTTC. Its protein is CAIRTSLAGGPQTSYNEQFF.

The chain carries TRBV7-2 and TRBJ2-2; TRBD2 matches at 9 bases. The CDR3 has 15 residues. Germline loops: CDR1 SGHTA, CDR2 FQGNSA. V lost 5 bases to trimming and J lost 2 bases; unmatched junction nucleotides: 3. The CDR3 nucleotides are TGTGCCAGCAGCATTAGCGGGAGTAACACCGGGGAGCTGTTTTTT. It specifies CASSISGSNTGELFF. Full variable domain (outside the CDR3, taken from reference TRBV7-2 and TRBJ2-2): GAGVSQSPSNKVTEKGKDVELRCDPISGHTALYWYRQSLGQGLEFLIYFQGNSAPDKSGLPSDRFSAERTGGSVSTLTIQRTQQEDSAVYLCASSISGSNTGELFFGEGSRLTVL.

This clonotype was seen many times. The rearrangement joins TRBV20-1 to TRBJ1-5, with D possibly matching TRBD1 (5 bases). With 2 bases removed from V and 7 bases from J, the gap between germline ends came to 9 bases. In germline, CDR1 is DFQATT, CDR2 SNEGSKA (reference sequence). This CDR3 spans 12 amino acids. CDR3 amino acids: CSARRQGQPQHF. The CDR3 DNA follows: TGCAGTGCTAGAAGGCAGGGCCAGCCCCAGCATTTT.

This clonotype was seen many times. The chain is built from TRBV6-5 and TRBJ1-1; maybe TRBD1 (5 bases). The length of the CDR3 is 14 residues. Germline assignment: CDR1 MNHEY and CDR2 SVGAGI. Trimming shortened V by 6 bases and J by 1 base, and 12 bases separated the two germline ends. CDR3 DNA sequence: TGTGCCAGCAGCCGAGGACATAGGAACACTGAAGCTTTCTTT. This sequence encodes CASSRGHRNTEAFF.

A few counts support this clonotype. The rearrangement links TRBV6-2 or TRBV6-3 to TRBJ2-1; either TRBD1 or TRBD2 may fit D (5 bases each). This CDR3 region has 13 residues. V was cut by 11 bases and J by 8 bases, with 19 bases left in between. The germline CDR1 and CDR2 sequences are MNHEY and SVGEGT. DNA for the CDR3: TGTGCCGGCGGTCGGGGCTTTGGCGATGAGCAGTTCTTC. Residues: CAGGRGFGDEQFF.

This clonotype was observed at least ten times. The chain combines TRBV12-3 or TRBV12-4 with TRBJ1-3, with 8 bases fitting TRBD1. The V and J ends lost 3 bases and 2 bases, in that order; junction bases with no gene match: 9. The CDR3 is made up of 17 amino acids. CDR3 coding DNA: TGTGCCAGCAGTTTTTACCGAGGACAGGGCCCTGGAAACACCATATATTTT. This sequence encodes CASSFYRGQGPGNTIYF.

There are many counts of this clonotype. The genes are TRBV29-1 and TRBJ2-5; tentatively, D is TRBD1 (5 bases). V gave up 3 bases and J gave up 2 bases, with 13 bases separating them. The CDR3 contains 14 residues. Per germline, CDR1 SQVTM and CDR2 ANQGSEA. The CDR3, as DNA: TGCAGCGTTGACCCTCGTCAGGGTCAAGAGACCCAGTACTTC. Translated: CSVDPRQGQETQYF.

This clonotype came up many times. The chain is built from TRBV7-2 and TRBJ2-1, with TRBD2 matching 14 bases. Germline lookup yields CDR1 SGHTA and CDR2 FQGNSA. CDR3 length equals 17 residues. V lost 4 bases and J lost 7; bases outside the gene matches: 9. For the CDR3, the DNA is TGTGCCAGCAGCTCTCCCCGGACTAGCGGGAGGAGGAATGAGCAGTTCTTC. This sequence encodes CASSSPRTSGRRNEQFF. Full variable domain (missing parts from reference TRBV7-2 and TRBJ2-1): GAGVSQSPSNKVTEKGKDVELRCDPISGHTALYWYRQSLGQGLEFLIYFQGNSAPDKSGLPSDRFSAERTGGSVSTLTIQRTQQEDSAVYLCASSSPRTSGRRNEQFFGPGTRLTVL.

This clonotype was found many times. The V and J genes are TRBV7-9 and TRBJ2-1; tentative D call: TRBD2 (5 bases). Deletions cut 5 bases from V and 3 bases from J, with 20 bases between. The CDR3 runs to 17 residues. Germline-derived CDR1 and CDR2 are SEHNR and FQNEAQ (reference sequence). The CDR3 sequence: CASSTRTIGRDYNEQFF. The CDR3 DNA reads TGTGCCAGCAGCACTAGGACCATCGGGCGAGACTACAATGAGCAGTTCTTC.

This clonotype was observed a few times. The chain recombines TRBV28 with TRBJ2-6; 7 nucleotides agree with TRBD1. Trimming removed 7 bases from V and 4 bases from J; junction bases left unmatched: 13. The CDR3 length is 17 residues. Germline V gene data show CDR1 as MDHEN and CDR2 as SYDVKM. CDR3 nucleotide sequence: TGTGCCAGCAATCCCGGGACAGCCAGCAGGGGGGCCAACGTCCTGACTTTC. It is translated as CASNPGTASRGANVLTF.